In this sample, the clone carrying this T cell receptor beta chain turned up a few times. This record comes from a study of T-cell memory formation after mild COVID-19. Overall study: TCR clusters showed largely donor specificity.

Via MiXCR, TCRdb re-called the 5' RACE reads, giving one row per CDR3 protein. Here the sample spans 390,000 or so distinct CDR3 sequences, about 17% being singletons. Sequenced: PBMCs or a T cell subset sorted from them (not recorded which). This receptor was taken from a man between 18 and 29 years old who had mild COVID-19 (a few samples of this study predate the infection). Cell type and time point are not known.

The CDR3 DNA reads TGTGCCAGCAGCTTAGTTGGTGCGGGGGGAGAGACCCAGTACTTC. This codes for CASSLVGAGGETQYF. This chain uses TRBV7-2 with TRBJ2-5; TRBD2 matches at 8 bases. V was clipped by 1 base and J by 4 bases; unmatched bases: 5. The CDR3 sequence is 15 residues long. Germline V CDR1 and CDR2: SGHTA, FQGNSA.